Following are 16 T cell receptor beta chains from one sample sequenced in a study of blood T cell repertoires in COVID-19 (TCRdb year 2020). Library preparation used the immunoSEQ multiplex PCR assay. TCRdb mirrors the immuneACCESS table, restricted to in-frame sequences. Some clones are absent from its copies; in checked studies, under half trace to an unresolved V gene, and the reason for the others is unknown. The sample table contains about 250,000 clones; only one count was recorded for 70% to 90% of them. The ten largest clones take up more than 1.2% of the sample. The specimen sequenced was peripheral blood. The receptors shown here come from a man older than 75 with acute or convalescent COVID-19.

The CDR3 nucleotides read TGTGCCAGCAGCTTAGCGTGGCAGGGGGATTCACCCCTCCACTTT. Protein sequence: CASSLAWQGDSPLHF. The rearrangement uses TRBV7-2 and TRBJ1-6; 7 bases are shared with TRBD1. The germline CDR1 and CDR2 sequences are SGHTA and FQGNSA. After removal of 0 bases from V and 8 bases from J, the junction contained 4 bases not matched to a gene. The CDR3 contains 15 residues.

The chain recombines TRBV5-6 with TRBJ2-7, with D tentatively TRBD1 (6 bases). The CDR3 totals 14 residues. Germline V gene data show CDR1 as SGHDT and CDR2 as YYEEEE. The V gene lost 4 bases and the J gene lost 4 bases, with 15 bases spanning the gap. CDR3 region: CASSLVGQNYEQYF. CDR3 bases: TGTGCCAGCAGCCTGGTGGGACAAAATTACGAGCAGTACTTC.

The chain recombines TRBV6-6 with TRBJ2-1, with 8 bases identical to TRBD1. The junction had 3 bases not matched to a gene; V was cut back by 6 bases and J by 5 bases. Germline values: CDR1 MNHNY, CDR2 SVGAGI (reference sequence). The CDR3 totals 13 residues. The DNA of the CDR3 is TGTGCCAGCAGCAAGGACAGGGACAATGAGCAGTTCTTC. This sequence encodes CASSKDRDNEQFF.

The chain uses TRBV6-2 or TRBV6-3 and TRBJ2-7; D is perhaps TRBD2 (6 bases). Trimming took 5 bases from V and 2 from J, leaving 25 bases between them. Germline CDR1 reads MNHEY; CDR2 reads SVGEGT. The CDR3 has 18 amino acids. The DNA for the CDR3 is TGTGCCAGCAGTCCCACCCGATCTAGCGCAGACTTAACCTACGAGCAGTACTTC. Protein sequence: CASSPTRSSADLTYEQYF.

This clone occurred once. This chain links TRBV7-9 with TRBJ1-2; the D gene is possibly TRBD1 (5 bases). The germline gives CDR1 SEHNR, CDR2 FQNEAQ (reference sequence). The germline V and J ends were trimmed by 5 bases and 5 bases, with 9 bases remaining between them. CDR3 length: 12 residues. This chain's CDR3 is CASSAAGYGYTF. The CDR3 nucleotides read TGTGCCAGCAGCGCTGCAGGGTATGGCTACACCTTC.

This chain uses TRBV3-1 (or the pseudogene TRBV3-2) with TRBJ2-5; the D gene is possibly TRBD2 (5 bases). The CDR3 is 14 amino acids. V lost 1 base, J lost 5 bases, and 11 bases lay in between. CDR1 and CDR2 (germline): LGHDT, YNNKEL (reference sequence). In nucleotides, the CDR3 is TGTGCCAGCAGCCAAGGCGTTCGAGGGGAGACCCAGTACTTC. Protein sequence: CASSQGVRGETQYF.

The chain has TRBV15 and TRBJ2-1, with a possible D match to TRBD2 (5 bases). Deletions cut 3 bases from V and 5 bases from J, with 11 bases between. Germline CDR1 and CDR2: LNHNV and YYDKDF (reference sequence). CDR3 length: 14 residues. Written as DNA, the CDR3 is TGTGCCACCAGCAGGCTTTTAGCGAACAATGAGCAGTTCTTC. Its translation: CATSRLLANNEQFF.

The chain employs TRBV28 and TRBJ1-2, with TRBD1 matching over 7 bases. The CDR3 runs to 13 residues. V lost 5 bases and J lost 4; bases outside the gene matches: 4. CDR1 is MDHEN, CDR2 SYDVKM, per germline. Here the CDR3 reads CASSRQGLYGYTF. CDR3 DNA: TGTGCCAGCAGTCGACAGGGCCTCTATGGCTACACCTTC.

The CDR3 nucleotides read TGTGCCACCAGCAGAGAACTGAGGCTAGCGGGGGGAATTAGCACAGATACGCAGTATTTT. Translation: CATSRELRLAGGISTDTQYF. V and J are TRBV15 and TRBJ2-3; 11 nucleotides line up with TRBD2. After removal of 0 bases from V and 0 bases from J, the junction contained 11 bases not matched to a gene. The CDR3 sequence is 20 residues long. Germline CDR1 LNHNV, CDR2 YYDKDF (reference sequence).

The chain joins TRBV2 to TRBJ1-4, with D perhaps matching TRBD1 (6 bases). The V and J ends lost 2 bases and 1 base respectively, with 11 bases between them. The germline V gene encodes CDR1 SNHLY and CDR2 FYNNEI. The CDR3 spans 16 residues. The CDR3 DNA reads as TGTGCCAGCAGTGAAAGCCAGGGGAGAACTAATGAAAAACTGTTTTTT. Protein product: CASSESQGRTNEKLFF.

The chain links TRBV6-1 to TRBJ1-1; TRBD1 matches at 7 bases. V lost 0 bases and J lost 12; bases outside the gene matches: 13. Germline lookup yields CDR1 MNHNS and CDR2 SASEGT. The CDR3 contains 15 residues. CDR3 DNA: TGTGCCAGCAGTGAAGCATCGACAGGGCTGGATACGACTTTCTTT. Protein product: CASSEASTGLDTTFF.

The rearrangement joins TRBV14 to TRBJ1-3; 7 nucleotides align to TRBD1. V was clipped by 0 bases and J by 0 bases; unmatched bases: 5. Germline V CDR1 and CDR2: SGHDN, FVKESK. The CDR3 has 17 residues. The CDR3 DNA follows: TGTGCCAGCAGCCAAGATAGGGGGCTTCGCTCTGGAAACACCATATATTTT. It encodes CASSQDRGLRSGNTIYF.

This clone was detected only a few times. For the CDR3, the DNA is TGTGCCAGCAGCTTAGCACAGTTCCAAGAGACCCAGTACTTC. Its translation: CASSLAQFQETQYF. The chain combines TRBV7-7 with TRBJ2-5; D unclear. V lost 0 bases to trimming and J lost 1 base, with 6 bases between them. The germline gives CDR1 SSHAT, CDR2 FNYEAQ (reference sequence). This CDR3 is built from 14 residues.

The chain couples TRBV11-3 to TRBJ2-3, with 8 bases aligning to TRBD1. The CDR3 runs 16 residues. The V gene's germline CDR1 is SGHNT and CDR2 YENEEA. The ends lost 5 bases at V and 5 bases at J; junction bases unmatched: 12. DNA for the CDR3: TGTGCCAGCAGCATCACCTCAGGACAGGGCGGAGATACGCAGTATTTT. Translating gives CASSITSGQGGDTQYF.

This chain links TRBV6-6 with TRBJ2-5, with TRBD2 identical over 8 bases. J was trimmed by 5 bases and V by 2 bases; bases with no gene match: 1. The CDR3 consists of 13 residues. The V gene's germline CDR1 is MNHNY and CDR2 SVGAGI (reference sequence). CDR3 sequence reads: CASSYLAGETQYF. Here the CDR3 DNA reads TGTGCCAGCAGTTACCTAGCGGGTGAGACCCAGTACTTC.

This clone was seen only once. The CDR3 nucleotides read TGCGCCAGCAGCCCCACCGGACAGGGGCAGTATTCACCCCTCCACTTT. Translating it yields CASSPTGQGQYSPLHF. The chain links TRBV5-1 to TRBJ1-6; 9 nucleotides line up with TRBD1. This CDR3 contains 16 residues. The germline V gene has CDR1 SGHRS and CDR2 YFSETQ. V was clipped by 4 bases and J by 8 bases; unmatched bases: 10.